This TCR beta chain was identified during a study of T-cell reconstitution after alpha-beta-depleted transplantation in children. Germline CDR1 is SEHNR and CDR2 is FQNEAQ (reference sequence). This CDR3 contains 15 residues. The trim removed 5 bases at V and 0 bases at J, leaving 3 bases unmatched. This clonotype was counted many times. Construction of the TCRbeta library involved unique molecular identifiers. TCRdb reprocessed the PCR reads via MiXCR and lists one record per CDR3 protein. The data contain over 400,000 distinct CDR3 sequences, about 12% of them seen just once; the ten biggest clones take up less than 6.5%.

The receptor was isolated from a human donor who donated a stem cell graft to a child with combined immunodeficiency. Sample: PBMCs from the stem cell graft donor, taken from the stem cell graft. The chain carries TRBV7-9 and TRBJ2-1, with 8 bases lining up with TRBD2. CDR3 residues: CASSVSGSSYNEQFF. The CDR3 bases are TGTGCCAGCAGCGTCAGCGGGAGCTCCTACAATGAGCAGTTCTTC.